This entry describes one TCR beta chain. Other DNA variants within this sample encode the same CDR3. Germline V gene sequence: CDR1 SQVTM, CDR2 ANQGSEA. The CDR3 is 14 amino acids. Between the trimmed V and J ends, which lost 1 base and 5 bases, there was a span of 14 bases. cDNA prepared by RNA extraction and subsequent reverse transcription served as the template for sequencing. Assay used: immunoSEQ multiplex PCR; TCRdb lists only in-frame clones, some missing. Found here are about 190,000 clones, 59% of them singletons; the top ten hold around 15%. The data were taken from a study of CD8+ T cells in alopecia areata. Both peripheral blood and punch biopsies of lesional scalp skin were obtained from patients who had alopecia areata.

This sequence originates from a human donor with alopecia areata. The chain has TRBV29-1 and TRBJ1-1; the D gene is possibly TRBD1 (5 bases). Sample: CD4+ T cells sorted from blood, taken at week 0. Written as DNA, the CDR3 is TGCAGCGTTGAAGGGCGGCAGGGAGGAACTGAAGCTTTCTTT. Translated: CSVEGRQGGTEAFF.